A single sample gave rise to the 18 T cell receptor beta chains below, sequenced in a study of T cell responses to AZD1222 COVID-19 vaccine. The data were produced by immunoSEQ multiplex PCR, yet TCRdb's version contains in-frame clones alone and is incomplete. The sample shows roughly 120,000 clones, around 86% of them seen only once. Sequenced here: peripheral blood, sampled on day 0 of AZD1222 vaccination. The origin of the receptors is an adult in good health.

The chain joins TRBV27 to TRBJ2-6, with 7 positions matching TRBD2. CDR3 length: 17 residues. CDR1 MNHEY and CDR2 SMNVEV come from the germline V gene (reference sequence). The junction had 8 bases not matched to a gene; V was cut back by 6 bases and J by 0 bases. CDR3 residues: CASRGGGWSSGANVLTF. CDR3 nucleotide sequence: TGTGCCAGCAGGGGGGGAGGGTGGAGCTCTGGGGCCAACGTCCTGACTTTC.

The chain uses TRBV27 and TRBJ2-5; 9 positions agree with TRBD2. Germline CDR1 is MNHEY and CDR2 is SMNVEV (reference sequence). The CDR3 consists of 14 residues. V lost 2 bases, J lost 5 bases, and 3 bases stayed unmatched. This chain's CDR3 is CASSLRLAGETQYF. The CDR3 DNA follows: TGTGCCAGCAGTTTACGCCTAGCGGGGGAGACCCAGTACTTC.

The chain carries TRBV9 and TRBJ2-5; TRBD2 is a possible D gene (6 bases). The germline V gene has CDR1 SGDLS and CDR2 YYNGEE. The V end lost 4 bases, the J end lost 4 bases, and 14 bases lay between the germline ends. The CDR3 covers 14 residues. The CDR3 protein is CASSPGGPRETQYF. In DNA, the CDR3 is TGTGCCAGCAGCCCCGGGGGTCCCCGAGAGACCCAGTACTTC. The full variable domain, its missing parts supplied by reference TRBV9 and TRBJ2-5, is DSGVTQTPKHLITATGQRVTLRCSPRSGDLSVYWYQQSLDQGLQFLIQYYNGEERAKGNILERFSAQQFPDLHSELNLSSLELGDSALYFCASSPGGPRETQYFGPGTRLLVL.

This rearrangement joins TRBV14 to TRBJ1-6; a possible D gene is TRBD1 (6 bases). The germline gives CDR1 SGHDN, CDR2 FVKESK. The CDR3 length is 16 residues. Trimming left V 4 bases short and J 9 bases short, with 19 bases between. The CDR3 region is CASSPGRGALASPLHF. The DNA of the CDR3 is TGTGCCAGCAGCCCGGGGCGGGGGGCCTTAGCTTCACCCCTCCACTTT.

This chain links TRBV4-2 with TRBJ1-6, with 7 bases fitting TRBD1. CDR1 is LGHNA and CDR2 is YNFKEQ in the germline V gene. V shed 1 base, J shed 6 bases, and the junction held 9 bases outside the gene matches. CDR3 length: 17 residues. The CDR3: CASSQAPYRGFNSPLHF. Here the CDR3 DNA reads TGTGCCAGCAGCCAAGCCCCGTACAGGGGCTTTAATTCACCCCTCCACTTT.

This clone was recorded at least ten times. The rearrangement uses TRBV4-1 and TRBJ1-1; 8 bases are shared with TRBD1. Germline CDR1 MGHRA, CDR2 YSYEKL. Trimming removed 2 bases from V and 13 bases from J; junction bases left unmatched: 9. This CDR3 has 13 amino acids. The CDR3: CASSQTGQGKDFF. CDR3 in DNA: TGCGCCAGCAGCCAAACAGGACAGGGCAAAGATTTCTTT.

This clone was picked up a small number of times. V gene TRBV19 combines with J gene TRBJ2-1, with D perhaps assigned TRBD1 or TRBD2 (5 bases each). With 3 bases removed from V and 5 bases from J, the gap between germline ends came to 8 bases. Germline CDR1 and CDR2: LNHDA and SQIVND (reference sequence). CDR3 size: 13 residues. The CDR3 DNA reads TGTGCCAGTAGTATTAGGGGAGACAATGAGCAGTTCTTC. Its protein is CASSIRGDNEQFF.

The V and J genes are TRBV7-6 and TRBJ2-2, with 9 bases aligning to TRBD2. Germline V lookup: CDR1 SGHVS, CDR2 FNYEAQ. With 0 bases clipped from V and 3 bases from J, the junction kept 2 bases outside the gene matches. CDR3 length equals 16 residues. This CDR3 reads CASSLAGGGDTGELFF. The CDR3 DNA reads as TGTGCCAGCAGCTTAGCCGGCGGGGGGGACACCGGGGAGCTGTTTTTT.

The gene calls are TRBV6-2 or TRBV6-3 and TRBJ1-2, with D perhaps TRBD1 (5 bases). The CDR3 length is 14 residues. The V and J ends lost 0 bases and 4 bases respectively, with 9 bases between them. Per the germline V gene, CDR1 is MNHEY and CDR2 is SVGEGT. The CDR3 nucleotides are TGTGCCAGCAGTTACTCCGGGGGAGGCTATGGCTACACCTTC. Its translation: CASSYSGGGYGYTF.

V gene TRBV6-2 or TRBV6-3 combines with J gene TRBJ2-7; D possibly corresponds to TRBD2 (5 bases). Germline CDR1 is MNHEY and CDR2 is SVGEGT. This CDR3 has 13 residues. The V gene lost 2 bases and the J gene lost 9 bases, with 14 bases spanning the gap. The CDR3 region has the DNA TGTGCCAGCAGTTACGGGGTGGGGAGTACGCAGTACTTC. This sequence encodes CASSYGVGSTQYF.

J is TRBJ2-3 and V is TRBV11-2; maybe TRBD2 (7 bases). The CDR3 has 17 residues. Per germline, CDR1 SGHAT and CDR2 FQNNGV. Deletions cut 1 base from V and 0 bases from J, with 14 bases between. The CDR3 protein is CASSLVRRGGSTDTQYF. CDR3 nucleotide sequence: TGTGCCAGCAGCTTAGTACGCCGCGGGGGCAGCACAGATACGCAGTATTTT.

The rearrangement links TRBV10-2 to TRBJ2-1; 11 nucleotides match TRBD2. Losses at the gene ends were 0 bases for V and 9 bases for J; bases not matched to a gene: 1. Germline V gene data show CDR1 as WSHSY and CDR2 as SAAADI. The CDR3 consists of 14 residues. CDR3 in DNA: TGCGCCAGCAGTGAGTCGACTAGCGGGGTTGAGCAGTTCTTC. It translates to CASSESTSGVEQFF.

The count of this clone is one. The CDR3 here is CASSPLISQPQHF. CDR3 sequence (DNA): TGCGCCAGCAGCCCGCTGATAAGCCAGCCCCAGCATTTT. The chain uses TRBV4-1 and TRBJ1-5; no firm D call. CDR3 length: 13 residues. The V and J ends lost 4 bases and 7 bases respectively, with 11 bases between them. The germline V gene has CDR1 MGHRA and CDR2 YSYEKL.

In this sample, this clone turned up a few times. This rearrangement joins TRBV6-5 to TRBJ1-1, with D possibly TRBD1 on 5 matching bases. Germline V gene sequence: CDR1 MNHEY, CDR2 SVGAGI. V was clipped by 6 bases and J by 1 base, with 12 bases between them. There are 14 residues in the CDR3. The chain's CDR3 is CASRTDIGNTEAFF. DNA of the CDR3: TGTGCCAGCAGGACGGACATTGGGAACACTGAAGCTTTCTTT.

The rearrangement uses TRBV2 and TRBJ2-1; no clear D. This CDR3 has 14 amino acids. The germline V and J ends were trimmed by 4 bases and 8 bases, with 15 bases remaining between them. CDR1 is SNHLY and CDR2 is FYNNEI in the germline V gene. CDR3 nucleotide sequence: TGTGCCAGCAGTGGGCCGGCGGAGATCCATGAGCAGTTCTTC. Protein sequence: CASSGPAEIHEQFF.

The chain has TRBV6-2 or TRBV6-3 and TRBJ1-2; unclear D gene. Germline CDR1 MNHEY, CDR2 SVGEGT. CDR3 length: 14 amino acids. V shed 2 bases and J shed 4 bases, with 11 bases lying between them. The CDR3 here is CASSYRGRSYGYTF. CDR3 nucleotides: TGTGCCAGCAGTTACCGCGGACGCAGCTATGGCTACACCTTC.

On this clone itself: The same CDR3 arises from other DNA sequences in this sample as well. This sequence joins TRBV12-3 or TRBV12-4 and TRBJ2-7; the D is unclear. This CDR3 has 12 amino acids. Trimming removed 3 bases at V and 1 base at J, with 4 bases between. The DNA of the CDR3 is TGTGCCAGCAGTTTGGGGTCCTACGAGCAGTACTTC. This encodes CASSLGSYEQYF.

The gene calls are TRBV2 and TRBJ1-2; 9 positions agree with TRBD1. The CDR3 totals 17 residues. In germline, CDR1 is SNHLY, CDR2 FYNNEI. V was pared by 1 base and J by 0 bases, with 6 bases of the junction left unmatched. The CDR3 sequence: CASSEDPQGAANYGYTF. The CDR3 nucleotides are TGTGCCAGCAGTGAAGACCCACAGGGGGCGGCTAACTATGGCTACACCTTC.